These T cell receptor beta chains were read from a single sample in a study of radiation and T cells in renal cell carcinoma. The table came from immunoSEQ multiplex PCR; TCRdb's copy has only in-frame clones and leaves some out. The profile shows some 120,000 clones, roughly four fifths of them singletons. The sample in question was blood, obtained from a patient whose treatment included radiotherapy and nephrectomy. Receptors originate from a woman aged 55-70 years with renal cell carcinoma. CDR3s include the opening cysteine and the closing phenylalanine or tryptophan. Each record gives: V gene, clone size, D gene, J gene, CDR3 length, CDR3 protein, CDR3 DNA. The D gene is left open where the match is weak. Clone size is not always given. Where it is, it says once, few, many or a class for expanded clones.

V: TRBV6-5; size: -; D: -; J: TRBJ1-2; length: 15; CDR3: CASSYGAATNYGYTF; DNA: TGTGCCAGCAGTTACGGGGCCGCGACTAACTATGGCTACACCTTC
V: TRBV27; size: -; D: -; J: TRBJ2-7; length: 12; CDR3: CASSHGDLEQYF; DNA: TGTGCCAGCAGCCACGGGGACCTCGAGCAGTACTTC
V: TRBV18; size: -; D: -; J: TRBJ1-2; length: 13; CDR3: CASSPRDNYGYTF; DNA: TGTGCCAGCTCACCACGGGACAACTATGGCTACACCTTC
V: TRBV30; size: -; D: -; J: TRBJ1-1; length: 14; CDR3: CAWSTGAEGGEAFF; DNA: TGTGCCTGGAGTACGGGGGCCGAGGGTGGTGAAGCTTTCTTT
V: TRBV7-6; size: -; D: -; J: TRBJ2-5; length: 16; CDR3: CASSPSIGALRETQYF; DNA: TGTGCCAGCAGCCCCTCTATTGGGGCGCTTAGGGAGACCCAGTACTTC
V: TRBV15; size: -; D: TRBD2; J: TRBJ2-1; length: 14; CDR3: CATRLAGYYNEQFF; DNA: TGTGCCACCAGACTAGCGGGGTACTACAATGAGCAGTTCTTC
V: TRBV6-6; size: -; D: TRBD1; J: TRBJ2-7; length: 15; CDR3: CASKHAGGESYEQYF; DNA: TGTGCCAGCAAACATGCAGGGGGAGAATCCTACGAGCAGTACTTC
V: TRBV5-4; size: -; D: -; J: TRBJ1-2; length: 11; CDR3: CASSFLDGYTF; DNA: TGTGCCAGCAGCTTCCTAGATGGCTACACCTTC
V: TRBV18; size: -; D: TRBD1; J: TRBJ1-1; length: 15; CDR3: CASSPDRSMNTEAFF; DNA: TGTGCCAGCTCACCGGACAGGAGCATGAACACTGAAGCTTTCTTT
V: TRBV19; size: -; D: TRBD2; J: TRBJ2-5; length: 16; CDR3: CASSIGRRPGGETQYF; DNA: TGTGCCAGTAGTATAGGTCGGCGGCCGGGGGGGGAGACCCAGTACTTC
V: TRBV6-5; size: once; D: -; J: TRBJ2-7; length: 14; CDR3: CASSITGRIYEQYF; DNA: TGTGCCAGCAGTATTACAGGGCGCATCTACGAGCAGTACTTC
V: TRBV11-2; size: -; D: -; J: TRBJ1-1; length: 14; CDR3: CASSRQQGNTEAFF; DNA: TGTGCCAGCAGCAGACAGCAGGGGAACACTGAAGCTTTCTTT
V: TRBV19; size: -; D: -; J: TRBJ1-5; length: 16; CDR3: CASRERGQGGTQPQHF; DNA: TGTGCCAGTAGAGAAAGAGGTCAAGGGGGAACTCAGCCCCAGCATTTT
V: TRBV19; size: -; D: TRBD1; J: TRBJ1-5; length: 16; CDR3: CASSIEDRVVNQPQHF; DNA: TGTGCCAGTAGTATAGAGGACAGGGTGGTAAATCAGCCCCAGCATTTT
V: TRBV5-4; size: few; D: -; J: TRBJ1-1; length: 15; CDR3: CASSLDIQGSSEAFF; DNA: TGTGCCAGCAGCTTAGACATCCAGGGTAGTTCTGAAGCTTTCTTT
V: TRBV19; size: -; D: -; J: TRBJ1-2; length: 13; CDR3: CASSIPGPGGYTF; DNA: TGTGCCAGTAGTATACCGGGGCCGGGCGGCTACACCTTC
V: TRBV25-1; size: few; D: -; J: TRBJ1-3; length: 14; CDR3: CASSPGGVGNTIYF; DNA: TGTGCCAGCAGTCCAGGAGGGGTTGGAAACACCATATATTTT
V: TRBV5-4; size: -; D: -; J: TRBJ2-7; length: 12; CDR3: CASSADSYEQYF; DNA: TGTGCCAGCAGCGCGGACAGCTACGAGCAGTACTTC
V: TRBV29-1; size: -; D: -; J: TRBJ1-4; length: 12; CDR3: CSVEEPQEKLFF; DNA: TGCAGCGTTGAAGAGCCACAAGAAAAACTGTTTTTT
V: TRBV2; size: -; D: TRBD2; J: TRBJ2-3; length: 20; CDR3: CASTPSLTSGGSSSTDTQYF; DNA: TGTGCCAGCACCCCCTCCCTGACTAGCGGGGGTTCCTCTAGCACAGATACGCAGTATTTT
V: TRBV5-6; size: once; D: -; J: TRBJ1-4; length: 15; CDR3: CASSLAVGAGEKLFF; DNA: TGTGCCAGCAGCTTGGCAGTCGGGGCAGGGGAAAAACTGTTTTTT
V: TRBV6-5; size: -; D: -; J: TRBJ2-3; length: 14; CDR3: CASSSSYRENTQYF; DNA: TGTGCCAGCAGTTCATCCTACAGGGAAAATACGCAGTATTTT
V: TRBV7-3; size: -; D: TRBD2; J: TRBJ2-3; length: 16; CDR3: CASSSGLAGIADTQYF; DNA: TGTGCCAGCAGCTCTGGACTAGCGGGGATAGCAGATACGCAGTATTTT
V: TRBV13; size: -; D: TRBD2; J: TRBJ2-2; length: 15; CDR3: CASSLLGEGTGELFF; DNA: TGTGCCAGCAGCCTTCTAGGGGAGGGCACCGGGGAGCTGTTTTTT
V: TRBV4-2; size: -; D: TRBD2; J: TRBJ2-1; length: 17; CDR3: CASSRLVQRGSYNEQFF; DNA: TGTGCCAGCAGCCGTCTTGTCCAGCGGGGGTCCTACAATGAGCAGTTCTTC
V: TRBV2; size: -; D: TRBD2; J: TRBJ2-6; length: 18; CDR3: CASSEGLAGGLGANVLTF; DNA: TGTGCCAGCAGTGAGGGACTAGCGGGGGGCCTGGGGGCCAACGTCCTGACTTTC
V: TRBV11-3; size: -; D: -; J: TRBJ1-1; length: 14; CDR3: CASSLSGLNTEAFF; DNA: TGTGCCAGCAGCTTATCCGGGTTGAACACTGAAGCTTTCTTT
V: TRBV5-1; size: -; D: -; J: TRBJ2-5; length: 17; CDR3: CASSARPRGASQETQYF; DNA: TGCGCCAGCAGCGCCCGGCCAAGAGGAGCATCGCAAGAGACCCAGTACTTC
V: TRBV9; size: -; D: -; J: TRBJ2-5; length: 14; CDR3: CASSSGTYQETQYF; DNA: TGTGCCAGCAGCTCTGGGACGTACCAAGAGACCCAGTACTTC
V: TRBV19; size: -; D: -; J: TRBJ1-1; length: 15; CDR3: CASSIGWQVNTEAFF; DNA: TGTGCCAGTAGTATAGGGTGGCAGGTAAACACTGAAGCTTTCTTT
V: TRBV5-6; size: -; D: -; J: TRBJ2-1; length: 12; CDR3: CASSGPVNEQFF; DNA: TGTGCCAGCAGCGGCCCGGTGAATGAGCAGTTCTTC
V: TRBV28; size: -; D: -; J: TRBJ2-5; length: 13; CDR3: CASIRGGSETQYF; DNA: TGTGCCTCCATCCGAGGAGGGTCGGAGACCCAGTACTTC
V: TRBV10-3; size: -; D: TRBD2; J: TRBJ2-1; length: 15; CDR3: CAISPGLAGGGEQFF; DNA: TGTGCCATCAGTCCGGGACTAGCGGGAGGAGGTGAGCAGTTCTTC
V: TRBV28; size: -; D: -; J: TRBJ2-2; length: 15; CDR3: CASTVGRSRTGELFF; DNA: TGTGCCAGCACCGTCGGAAGGTCGCGCACCGGGGAGCTGTTTTTT
V: TRBV5-4; size: -; D: -; J: TRBJ2-7; length: 14; CDR3: CASSSLSGNYEQYF; DNA: TGTGCCAGCAGCTCTCTAAGCGGAAACTACGAGCAGTACTTC
V: TRBV6-6; size: -; D: TRBD1; J: TRBJ1-4; length: 15; CDR3: CASSRDRGVNEKLFF; DNA: TGTGCCAGCAGTAGGGACAGGGGAGTTAATGAAAAACTGTTTTTT
V: TRBV28; size: once; D: -; J: TRBJ1-2; length: 12; CDR3: CASSLSQGSYTF; DNA: TGTGCCAGCAGTTTATCCCAAGGCAGCTACACCTTC
V: TRBV30; size: few; D: TRBD2; J: TRBJ2-5; length: 21; CDR3: CAWSGVFNRGLGSFGRETQYF; DNA: TGTGCCTGGAGTGGCGTTTTTAATCGGGGACTAGGTTCTTTCGGCAGGGAGACCCAGTACTTC
V: TRBV6-1; size: -; D: TRBD1; J: TRBJ2-7; length: 14; CDR3: CASRWDRAPYEQYF; DNA: TGTGCCAGCCGCTGGGACAGGGCGCCCTACGAGCAGTACTTC
V: TRBV7-9; size: -; D: -; J: TRBJ1-1; length: 13; CDR3: CASSPLPHTEAFF; DNA: TGTGCCAGCAGCCCGCTCCCTCACACTGAAGCTTTCTTT
V: TRBV19; size: -; D: TRBD1; J: TRBJ1-2; length: 15; CDR3: CASSAAGTGFHGYTF; DNA: TGTGCCAGTAGTGCGGCCGGGACAGGGTTCCATGGCTACACCTTC
V: TRBV28; size: -; D: -; J: TRBJ1-2; length: 14; CDR3: CASSLEGGIYGYTF; DNA: TGTGCCAGCAGTTTAGAGGGGGGGATCTATGGCTACACCTTC
V: TRBV5-1; size: -; D: -; J: TRBJ1-2; length: 15; CDR3: CASSLEGRESSGYTF; DNA: TGCGCCAGCAGCTTGGAGGGCAGGGAGAGTTCGGGCTACACCTTC
V: TRBV15; size: -; D: -; J: TRBJ1-6; length: 14; CDR3: CATSSGVSDSPLHF; DNA: TGTGCCACCAGCAGTGGGGTCAGCGATTCACCCCTCCACTTT
V: TRBV4-1; size: -; D: -; J: TRBJ1-1; length: 15; CDR3: CASSAQGRGGTEAFF; DNA: TGCGCCAGCAGCGCCCAAGGGCGGGGGGGGACTGAAGCTTTCTTT
V: TRBV6-5; size: -; D: -; J: TRBJ1-2; length: 14; CDR3: CASTKVAGKDGYTF; DNA: TGTGCCAGCACTAAAGTCGCAGGGAAGGATGGCTACACCTTC
V: TRBV28; size: -; D: -; J: TRBJ1-1; length: 15; CDR3: CASSQPTTLGTEAFF; DNA: TGTGCCAGCAGTCAACCGACAACCCTGGGCACTGAAGCTTTCTTT
V: TRBV10-3; size: -; D: -; J: TRBJ2-2; length: 15; CDR3: CAISEGRGMTGELFF; DNA: TGTGCCATCAGTGAGGGACGGGGAATGACCGGGGAGCTGTTTTTT
V: TRBV25-1; size: -; D: TRBD1; J: TRBJ1-4; length: 15; CDR3: CASSAPYRGSEKLFF; DNA: TGTGCCAGCAGTGCACCCTACAGGGGCAGTGAAAAACTGTTTTTT
V: TRBV15; size: -; D: -; J: TRBJ1-4; length: 15; CDR3: CATSRDRPSYEKLFF; DNA: TGTGCCACCAGCAGAGATCGTCCCAGTTATGAAAAACTGTTTTTT
V: TRBV7-7; size: few; D: -; J: TRBJ2-5; length: 15; CDR3: CASSSGRDWRETQYF; DNA: TGTGCTAGCAGCTCGGGTCGGGACTGGCGGGAGACCCAGTACTTC
V: TRBV27; size: -; D: -; J: TRBJ1-5; length: 13; CDR3: CASSQGPNQPQHF; DNA: TGTGCCAGTTCTCAGGGACCCAATCAGCCCCAGCATTTT
V: TRBV18; size: few; D: TRBD1; J: TRBJ1-5; length: 15; CDR3: CASSPLQGVGQPQHF; DNA: TGTGCCAGCTCACCACTACAGGGGGTCGGTCAGCCCCAGCATTTT
V: TRBV5-1; size: -; D: -; J: TRBJ1-2; length: 13; CDR3: CASSLEVVGTRNF; DNA: TGCGCCAGCAGCTTGGAGGTTGTGGGGACACGGAACTTC
V: TRBV9; size: once; D: -; J: TRBJ2-1; length: 12; CDR3: CASSVGNNEQFF; DNA: TGTGCCAGCAGCGTAGGGAACAATGAGCAGTTCTTC
V: TRBV28; size: -; D: -; J: TRBJ1-1; length: 14; CDR3: CASSSIIMNTEAFF; DNA: TGTGCCAGCAGTTCGATAATCATGAACACTGAAGCTTTCTTT
V: TRBV9; size: -; D: -; J: TRBJ2-3; length: 15; CDR3: CASSVGGYSTDTQYF; DNA: TGTGCCAGCAGCGTAGGCGGGTATAGCACAGATACGCAGTATTTT
V: TRBV6-4; size: -; D: -; J: TRBJ1-5; length: 14; CDR3: CASYNVPGNQPQHF; DNA: TGTGCCAGCTATAACGTCCCTGGCAATCAGCCCCAGCATTTT